One sample yielded the 30 T cell receptor beta chains listed below, sequenced in a study of response to subunit inactivated influenza vaccine. TCRdb reprocessed the RT-PCR reads with MiXCR, giving one entry per CDR3 protein. This sample has 490,000 or so distinct CDR3 sequences, with around 8% found just once. The sample here was PBMCs from blood, taken less than 30 months after vaccination. These receptors all come from a man aged 50 to 69 who received an inactivated influenza vaccine.

This clonotype was seen ten or more times. The chain recombines TRBV28 with TRBJ2-1; D is possibly TRBD1 (6 bases). V lost 5 bases and J lost 10, with 18 bases in between. Per the germline V gene, CDR1 is MDHEN and CDR2 is SYDVKM. This CDR3 is 14 amino acids long. CDR3 nucleotides: TGTGCCAGCAGTCCCCCCTCCGGGACACTCGAGCAGTTCTTC. This gives the protein CASSPPSGTLEQFF.

The chain employs TRBV14 and TRBJ2-1; D perhaps matches TRBD1 (5 bases). CDR1 SGHDN and CDR2 FVKESK come from the germline V gene. This CDR3 has 13 amino acids. The V end lost 2 bases, the J end lost 10 bases, and 12 bases lay between the germline ends. CDR3 in amino acids: CASSQSTAGEQFF. CDR3 nucleotides: TGTGCCAGCAGCCAATCGACAGCAGGGGAGCAGTTCTTC.

This clonotype occurred a few times. CDR3 bases: TGTGCCAGCAGCCCGACTAGCTACAGGGCCCTTGCTGGGGCCAACGTCCTGACTTTC. This gives the protein CASSPTSYRALAGANVLTF. The genes are TRBV11-2 and TRBJ2-6; D is perhaps TRBD2 (7 bases). Germline assignment: CDR1 SGHAT and CDR2 FQNNGV. With 5 bases removed from V and 2 bases from J, the gap between germline ends came to 22 bases. CDR3 length: 19 amino acids.

The chain carries TRBV12-3 or TRBV12-4 and TRBJ1-5; no clear D gene. The CDR3 consists of 12 residues. The V gene lost 5 bases and the J gene lost 8 bases, with 10 bases spanning the gap. The CDR3 nucleotides read TGTGCCAGCAGTCCGGCCCACGAGCCCCAGCATTTT. This codes for CASSPAHEPQHF.

The chain combines TRBV5-1 with TRBJ1-6; D ambiguous. V was cut by 2 bases and J by 5 bases, with 11 bases left in between. Per the germline V gene, CDR1 is SGHRS and CDR2 is YFSETQ. The CDR3 is 15 amino acids. The CDR3 protein is CASSLDPSHNSPLHF. CDR3 DNA: TGCGCCAGCAGCTTAGACCCATCCCATAATTCACCCCTCCACTTT.

This clonotype was counted ten times or more. The rearrangement joins TRBV3-1 to TRBJ2-1; 9 bases are a match to TRBD1. The CDR3 spans 17 residues. Looked up from germline, CDR1 is LGHDT and CDR2 is YNNKEL (reference sequence). Unmatched junction bases numbered 11, after V lost 2 bases and J lost 6 bases. The CDR3 is CASSQPGTGKGRNEQFF. CDR3 DNA sequence: TGTGCCAGCAGCCAACCTGGGACAGGGAAGGGTCGCAATGAGCAGTTCTTC.

There are many counts of this clonotype. V gene TRBV20-1 combines with J gene TRBJ2-7, with D perhaps assigned TRBD1 or TRBD2 (7 bases each). Trimming took off 0 bases at V and 7 bases at J, with 13 bases between the two ends. The CDR3 runs to 13 residues. Germline V gene data show CDR1 as DFQATT and CDR2 as SNEGSKA (reference sequence). The CDR3 reads CSARDQGGWEQYF. In nucleotides, the CDR3 is TGCAGTGCTAGAGATCAGGGGGGGTGGGAGCAGTACTTC.

This clonotype was found a few times. The chain joins TRBV9 to TRBJ2-5; D uncertain. V was shortened by 1 base and J by 5 bases, with 15 bases between the two germline ends. Germline V lookup: CDR1 SGDLS, CDR2 YYNGEE. This CDR3 contains 15 residues. CDR3 sequence: CASSVMSNSGETQYF. The DNA for the CDR3 is TGTGCCAGCAGCGTAATGTCAAACTCCGGGGAGACCCAGTACTTC.

This clonotype occurred many times. V and J are TRBV29-1 and TRBJ2-1; D is unclear. The CDR3 sequence is 12 residues long. Germline lookup yields CDR1 SQVTM and CDR2 ANQGSEA. Trimming shortened V by 3 bases and J by 9 bases, and 12 bases separated the two germline ends. CDR3 coding DNA: TGCAGCGTTGAGGACGTGCCAATTGAGCAGTTCTTC. Its translation is CSVEDVPIEQFF.

The chain is built from TRBV13 and TRBJ2-1; D possibly corresponds to TRBD1 (6 bases). This CDR3 is built from 14 residues. Trimming left V 5 bases short and J 3 bases short, with 11 bases between. Looked up from germline, CDR1 is PRHDT and CDR2 is FYEKMQ (reference sequence). CDR3 loop: CASSATGYYNEQFF. The CDR3, as DNA: TGTGCCAGCAGCGCGACAGGCTACTACAATGAGCAGTTCTTC.

This clonotype was counted a few times. This chain connects TRBV12-3 or TRBV12-4 to TRBJ2-1; D is perhaps TRBD1 (6 bases). The CDR3 sequence is 16 residues long. V dropped 2 bases and J dropped 6 bases, with 17 bases sitting between them. The DNA for the CDR3 is TGTGCCAGCAGTTTATTACAGGGCCGATTGGGCAATGAGCAGTTCTTC. Translation: CASSLLQGRLGNEQFF.

This clonotype was counted ten times or more. The junction departs from the called germline gene at one end, perhaps through a read error. The chain is built from TRBV7-7 and TRBJ2-2; 8 bases agree with TRBD1. This CDR3 is built from 14 residues. Germline CDR1 and CDR2: SSHAT and FNYEAQ (reference sequence). CDR3 coding DNA: TGTGCTAGCAGCCTACGACAGGGGACCGGGGAGCTGTTTTTT. Amino acid sequence: CASSLRQGTGELFF.

This clonotype came up a few times. V gene TRBV6-5 combines with J gene TRBJ2-2; D is ambiguous. From germline, CDR1 is MNHEY and CDR2 SVGAGI. V was trimmed by 0 bases and J by 6 bases, leaving 8 bases between them. The CDR3 length is 14 residues. The CDR3 region is CASSYSNWSGELFF. In DNA form, the CDR3 reads TGTGCCAGCAGTTACTCAAATTGGTCCGGGGAGCTGTTTTTT.

The V call is TRBV5-1, the J call TRBJ2-3; TRBD2 might be the D (5 bases). Germline V gives CDR1 SGHRS, CDR2 YFSETQ. Trimming left V 4 bases short and J 0 bases short, with 9 bases between. The CDR3 has 14 residues. In DNA, the CDR3 is TGCGCCAGCAGCCCTCGGGATAGCACAGATACGCAGTATTTT. It encodes CASSPRDSTDTQYF.

This clonotype has a handful of counts. The rearrangement uses TRBV20-1 and TRBJ2-5, with D tentatively TRBD2 (6 bases). Germline CDR1 is DFQATT and CDR2 is SNEGSKA (reference sequence). This CDR3 comprises 16 residues. The CDR3 sequence: CSPYGGRQGREETQYF. The CDR3 DNA is TGCAGCCCCTACGGGGGTCGGCAGGGAAGGGAAGAGACCCAGTACTTC.

This clonotype has just a few counts. This chain connects TRBV6-5 to TRBJ1-2; possibly TRBD1 for D (5 bases). The CDR3 contains 17 residues. The germline V gene encodes CDR1 MNHEY and CDR2 SVGAGI. Deletions cut 0 bases from V and 1 base from J, with 15 bases between. CDR3 sequence (DNA): TGTGCCAGCAGTTACTCGTACGACAGTTCGTTTAACTATGGCTACACCTTC. Translated, it gives CASSYSYDSSFNYGYTF.

DNA of the CDR3: TGCAGTGCTAGAGATCCCCGGACAGGGACCTACGAGCAGTACTTC. This sequence encodes CSARDPRTGTYEQYF. The chain has TRBV20-1 and TRBJ2-7; 8 bases line up with TRBD1. CDR3 length: 15 amino acids. The trim removed 0 bases at V and 2 bases at J, leaving 6 bases unmatched. Germline loops: CDR1 DFQATT, CDR2 SNEGSKA (reference sequence).

This clonotype was counted many times. The chain links TRBV28 to TRBJ2-1, with D unresolved. Per germline, CDR1 MDHEN and CDR2 SYDVKM. With 6 bases removed from V and 3 bases from J, the gap between germline ends came to 6 bases. This CDR3 has 12 amino acids. For the CDR3, the DNA is TGTGCCAGCAGCATCTACTACAATGAGCAGTTCTTC. It translates to CASSIYYNEQFF.

This clonotype was counted only a few times. The rearrangement links TRBV20-1 to TRBJ2-3; 7 nucleotides agree with TRBD1. After removal of 0 bases from V and 2 bases from J, the junction contained 14 bases not matched to a gene. The CDR3 runs 18 residues. Germline V gene data show CDR1 as DFQATT and CDR2 as SNEGSKA (reference sequence). The CDR3 DNA sequence: TGCAGTGCTAGAGACCACGTTCCCGGACAGGTTCCCACAGATACGCAGTATTTT. This sequence encodes CSARDHVPGQVPTDTQYF.

There are a few counts of this clonotype. The chain combines TRBV7-2 with TRBJ2-5; D perhaps matches TRBD2 (5 bases). The CDR3 length is 12 residues. Trimming pared 6 bases from V and 4 bases from J, leaving 9 bases between. Germline CDR1 and CDR2: SGHTA and FQGNSA. The CDR3, as DNA: TGTGCCAGCAGATCGAGCGGAGAGACCCAGTACTTC. This gives the protein CASRSSGETQYF.

This clonotype appeared a few times. The chain links TRBV5-1 to TRBJ1-6, with D uncertain. Trimming took off 5 bases at V and 7 bases at J, with 16 bases between the two ends. This CDR3 has 15 residues. Germline values: CDR1 SGHRS, CDR2 YFSETQ. Written as DNA, the CDR3 is TGCGCCAGCAGGCTGGACGGGCTGCGGAATTCACCCCTCCACTTT. This translates into CASRLDGLRNSPLHF.

The rearrangement links TRBV29-1 to TRBJ2-7, with D possibly TRBD2 on 6 matching bases. Germline CDR1 is SQVTM and CDR2 is ANQGSEA. This CDR3 is 13 amino acids long. Between the trimmed V and J ends, which lost 6 bases and 6 bases, there was a span of 18 bases. CDR3 in DNA: TGCAGCGTCATAGAGGGAGGTTCCCGCGAGCAGTACTTC. Translating it yields CSVIEGGSREQYF.

This clonotype was picked up a small number of times. The chain combines TRBV12-3 or TRBV12-4 with TRBJ2-1; D assignment may be TRBD1 or TRBD2 (5 bases each). This CDR3 spans 15 amino acids. Trimming stripped 6 bases from V and 6 bases from J, with 18 bases between. The CDR3 loop reads CASRLRGGAANEQFF. The CDR3 DNA follows: TGTGCCAGCAGACTTCGGGGTGGGGCCGCCAATGAGCAGTTCTTC.

This rearrangement joins TRBV28 to TRBJ2-5; unclear D gene. CDR3 length: 16 residues. Germline CDR1 reads MDHEN; CDR2 reads SYDVKM. V was shortened by 5 bases and J by 5 bases, with 21 bases between the two germline ends. CDR3 DNA sequence: TGTGCCAGCAGTACCGTTCAGGTTTCCTTCGTGGAGACCCAGTACTTC. Translated, it gives CASSTVQVSFVETQYF.

This clonotype has a count of ten or more. The rearrangement uses TRBV20-1 and TRBJ1-6, with D possibly TRBD1 on 5 matching bases. The CDR3 sequence is 11 residues long. Germline CDR1 reads DFQATT; CDR2 reads SNEGSKA (reference sequence). The germline V and J ends were trimmed by 6 bases and 13 bases, with 13 bases remaining between them. The DNA for the CDR3 is TGCAGTGCCGCACGCGGGGGTCCCCTCCACTTT. As protein: CSAARGGPLHF.

This clonotype was observed a few times. J is TRBJ1-2 and V is TRBV10-3, with 7 bases fitting TRBD1. Trimming removed 3 bases from V and 7 bases from J; junction bases left unmatched: 5. The germline gives CDR1 ENHRY, CDR2 SYGVKD. The CDR3 loop spans 13 amino acids. The CDR3 reads CAISEGDRAGYTF. CDR3 coding DNA: TGTGCCATCAGTGAAGGTGACAGGGCTGGCTACACCTTC.

This clonotype was picked up a small number of times. The chain employs TRBV4-3 and TRBJ1-1, with 7 bases fitting TRBD1. The CDR3 contains 15 residues. Per germline, CDR1 LGHNA and CDR2 YSLEER. V shed 2 bases and J 1 base; nucleotides not matched to a gene: 4. CDR3 DNA sequence: TGCGCCAGCAGCCAATCAGACAGGGAGAACACTGAAGCTTTCTTT. Translated: CASSQSDRENTEAFF.

This clonotype was found a few times. CDR3 sequence (DNA): TGTGCCAGCAGGGGACTAGCGGGGTCACGAACCGACGCCTACGAGCAGTACTTC. Protein: CASRGLAGSRTDAYEQYF. J is TRBJ2-7 and V is TRBV12-3 or TRBV12-4, with 13 bases lining up with TRBD2. V lost 6 bases and J lost 2; bases outside the gene matches: 13. The CDR3 length is 18 residues.

This clonotype was found many times. The rearrangement joins TRBV20-1 to TRBJ1-5, with unresolved D. Germline values: CDR1 DFQATT, CDR2 SNEGSKA (reference sequence). This CDR3 spans 15 amino acids. The V gene lost 3 bases and the J gene lost 5 bases, with 17 bases spanning the gap. The CDR3 coding sequence is TGCAGTGCTAGCCCCACGGAAAGCGTGTATCAGCCCCAGCATTTT. It specifies CSASPTESVYQPQHF.

The rearrangement uses TRBV5-1 and TRBJ2-7, with a weak D call TRBD2 (6 bases). The CDR3 consists of 14 residues. V shed 0 bases and J shed 6 bases, with 13 bases lying between them. From germline, CDR1 is SGHRS and CDR2 YFSETQ. The CDR3 here is CASSLAGEPSEQYF. The CDR3 DNA reads TGCGCCAGCAGCTTGGCGGGGGAACCCAGCGAGCAGTACTTC.